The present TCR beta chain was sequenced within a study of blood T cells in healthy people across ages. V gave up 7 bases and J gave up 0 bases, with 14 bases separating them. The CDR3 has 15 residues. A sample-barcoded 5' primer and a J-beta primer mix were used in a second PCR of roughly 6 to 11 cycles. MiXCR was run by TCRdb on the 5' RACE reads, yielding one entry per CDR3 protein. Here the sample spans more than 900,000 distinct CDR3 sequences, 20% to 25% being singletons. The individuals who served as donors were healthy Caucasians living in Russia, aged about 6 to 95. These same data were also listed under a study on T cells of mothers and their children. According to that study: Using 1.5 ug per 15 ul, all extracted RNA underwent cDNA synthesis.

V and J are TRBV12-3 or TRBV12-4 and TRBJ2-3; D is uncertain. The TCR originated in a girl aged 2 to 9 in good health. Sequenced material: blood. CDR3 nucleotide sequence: TGTGCCAGCACTCTTGGCGGATTAAGCACAGATACGCAGTATTTT. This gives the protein CASTLGGLSTDTQYF.